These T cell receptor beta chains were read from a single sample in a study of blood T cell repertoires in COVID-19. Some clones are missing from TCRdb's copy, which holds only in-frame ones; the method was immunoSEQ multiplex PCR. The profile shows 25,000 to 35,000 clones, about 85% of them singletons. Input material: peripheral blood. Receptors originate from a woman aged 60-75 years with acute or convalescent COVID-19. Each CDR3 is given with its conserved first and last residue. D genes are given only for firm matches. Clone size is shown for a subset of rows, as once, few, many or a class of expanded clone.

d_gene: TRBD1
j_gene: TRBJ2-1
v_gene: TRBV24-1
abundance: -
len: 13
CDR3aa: CATSTTGRDEQFF
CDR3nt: TGTGCCACCAGTACGACAGGGCGAGATGAGCAGTTCTTC

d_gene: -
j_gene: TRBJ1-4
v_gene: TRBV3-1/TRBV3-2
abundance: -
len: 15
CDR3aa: CASSSYGGGNEKLFF
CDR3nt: TGTGCCAGCAGCTCCTATGGGGGGGGCAATGAAAAACTGTTTTTT

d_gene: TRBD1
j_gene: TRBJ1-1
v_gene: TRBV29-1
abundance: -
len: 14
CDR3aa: CSVGQGALDTEAFF
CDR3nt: TGCAGCGTTGGGCAGGGGGCTTTGGACACTGAAGCTTTCTTT

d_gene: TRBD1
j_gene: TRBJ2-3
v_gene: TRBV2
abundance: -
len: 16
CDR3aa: CASSRPGQGPPGTQYF
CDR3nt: TGTGCCAGCAGTAGACCGGGACAGGGGCCTCCCGGTACGCAGTATTTT

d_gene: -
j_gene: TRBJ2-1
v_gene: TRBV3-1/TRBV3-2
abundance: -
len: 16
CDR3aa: CASSATDFHSDNEQFF
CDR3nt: TGTGCCAGCAGCGCCACTGATTTCCATTCCGACAATGAGCAGTTCTTC

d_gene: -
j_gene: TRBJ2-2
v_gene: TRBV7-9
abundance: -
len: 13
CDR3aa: CASTEWLAGELFF
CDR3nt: TGTGCCAGCACTGAGTGGCTAGCTGGGGAGCTGTTTTTT

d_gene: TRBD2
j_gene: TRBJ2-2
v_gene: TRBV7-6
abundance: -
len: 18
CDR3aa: CASSSRTSGGTNTGELFF
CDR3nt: TGTGCCAGCAGTTCCCGGACTAGCGGGGGGACGAACACCGGGGAGCTGTTTTTT

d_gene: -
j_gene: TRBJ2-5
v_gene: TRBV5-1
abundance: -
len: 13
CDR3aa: CASGRDSPGTQYF
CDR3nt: TGCGCCAGCGGCCGAGACTCCCCGGGGACCCAGTACTTC

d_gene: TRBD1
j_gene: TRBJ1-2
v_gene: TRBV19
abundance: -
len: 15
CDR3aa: CASSMSGDRGNGYTF
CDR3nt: TGTGCCAGTAGTATGTCCGGGGACAGGGGAAATGGCTACACCTTC

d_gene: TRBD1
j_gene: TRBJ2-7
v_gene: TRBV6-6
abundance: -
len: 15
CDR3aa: CASTPGQAYSYEQYF
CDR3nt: TGTGCCAGCACCCCGGGACAGGCTTACTCCTACGAGCAGTACTTC

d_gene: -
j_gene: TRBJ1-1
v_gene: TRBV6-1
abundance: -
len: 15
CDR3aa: CASSEQGGMNTEAFF
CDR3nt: TGTGCCAGCAGTGAACAGGGAGGGATGAACACTGAAGCTTTCTTT

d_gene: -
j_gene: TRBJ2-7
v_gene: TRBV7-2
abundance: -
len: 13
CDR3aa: CASSSGPSNEPYF
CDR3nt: TGTGCCAGCAGCAGCGGGCCCTCAAACGAGCCGTACTTC

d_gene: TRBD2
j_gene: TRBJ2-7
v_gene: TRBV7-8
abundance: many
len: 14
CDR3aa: CASSLGLAGGEQYF
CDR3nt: TGTGCCAGCAGCTTAGGGCTAGCGGGGGGTGAGCAGTACTTC

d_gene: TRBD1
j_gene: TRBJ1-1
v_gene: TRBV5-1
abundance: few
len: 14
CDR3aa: CASSTGGMNTEAFF
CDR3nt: TGCGCCAGCAGCACAGGGGGCATGAACACTGAAGCTTTCTTT

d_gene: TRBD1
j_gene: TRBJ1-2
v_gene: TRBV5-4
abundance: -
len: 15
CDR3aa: CASSGRTGTGGGYTF
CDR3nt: TGTGCCAGCAGCGGCAGAACCGGGACAGGGGGTGGCTACACCTTC

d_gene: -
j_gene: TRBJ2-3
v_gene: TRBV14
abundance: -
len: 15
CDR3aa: CASSLGGSAADTQYF
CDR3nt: TGTGCCAGCAGCCTTGGAGGTAGCGCAGCAGATACGCAGTATTTT

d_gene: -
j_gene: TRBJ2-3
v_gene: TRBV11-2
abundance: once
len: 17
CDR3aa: CASSLLGRPERGDTQYF
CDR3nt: TGTGCCAGCAGCCTTCTGGGGAGACCTGAAAGGGGGGATACGCAGTATTTT

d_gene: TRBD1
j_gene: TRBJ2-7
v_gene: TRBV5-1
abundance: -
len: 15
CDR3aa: CASSFEAGGINEQYF
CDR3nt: TGCGCCAGCAGCTTTGAGGCAGGGGGCATCAACGAGCAGTACTTC

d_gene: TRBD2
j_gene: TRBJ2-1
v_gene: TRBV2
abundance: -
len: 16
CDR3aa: CASTGRGQRPHNEQFF
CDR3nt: TGTGCCAGCACGGGGAGGGGTCAGAGGCCCCACAATGAGCAGTTCTTC

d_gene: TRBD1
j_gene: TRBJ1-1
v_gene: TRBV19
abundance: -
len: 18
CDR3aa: CASSSKYPGQPLSTEAFF
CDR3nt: TGTGCCAGTAGTTCCAAGTATCCGGGACAGCCCTTGAGTACTGAAGCTTTCTTT

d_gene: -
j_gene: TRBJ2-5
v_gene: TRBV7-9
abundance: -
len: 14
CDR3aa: CASSLATSQETQYF
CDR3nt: TGTGCCAGCAGCTTAGCCACTAGCCAAGAGACCCAGTACTTC

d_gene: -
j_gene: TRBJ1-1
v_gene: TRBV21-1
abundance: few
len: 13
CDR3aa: CASSKKQSTEAFF
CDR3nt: TGTGCCAGCAGCAAAAAACAGAGCACTGAAGCTTTCTTT

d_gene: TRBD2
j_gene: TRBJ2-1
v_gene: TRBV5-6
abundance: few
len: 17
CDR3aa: CASSGVPLGTSGNEQFF
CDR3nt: TGTGCCAGCAGCGGGGTCCCTCTGGGGACTAGCGGGAATGAGCAGTTCTTC

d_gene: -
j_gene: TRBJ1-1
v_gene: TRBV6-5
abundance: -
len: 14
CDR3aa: CASSPGGAPTEAFF
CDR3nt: TGTGCCAGCAGCCCCGGTGGGGCGCCCACTGAAGCTTTCTTT

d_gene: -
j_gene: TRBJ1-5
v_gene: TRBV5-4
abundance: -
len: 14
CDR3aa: CASSLQGHNQPQHF
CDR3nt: TGTGCCAGCAGCTTGCAGGGGCACAATCAGCCCCAGCATTTT

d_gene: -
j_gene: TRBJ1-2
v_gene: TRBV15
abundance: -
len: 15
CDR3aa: CATSRDYGGNYGYTF
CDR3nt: TGTGCCACCAGCAGAGATTATGGCGGTAACTATGGCTACACCTTC

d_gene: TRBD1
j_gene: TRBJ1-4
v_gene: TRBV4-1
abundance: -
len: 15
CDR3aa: CASSSPRQGTEKLFF
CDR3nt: TGCGCCAGCAGCTCCCCCAGACAGGGAACGGAAAAACTGTTTTTT

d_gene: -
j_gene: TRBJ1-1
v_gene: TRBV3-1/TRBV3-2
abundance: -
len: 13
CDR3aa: CASSRQSNTEAFF
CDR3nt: TGTGCCAGCAGCCGACAGTCGAACACTGAAGCTTTCTTT

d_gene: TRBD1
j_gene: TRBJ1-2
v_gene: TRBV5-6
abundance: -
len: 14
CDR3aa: CASRPRTGNYGYTF
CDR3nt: TGTGCCAGCCGCCCCAGGACAGGGAACTATGGCTACACCTTC

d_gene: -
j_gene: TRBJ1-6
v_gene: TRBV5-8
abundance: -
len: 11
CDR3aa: CASSFKSPLHF
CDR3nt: TGTGCCAGCAGCTTTAAATCACCCCTCCACTTT

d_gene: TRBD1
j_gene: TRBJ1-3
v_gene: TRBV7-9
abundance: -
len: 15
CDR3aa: CASSRGQGVRNTIYF
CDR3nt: TGTGCCAGCAGCCGGGGACAGGGGGTTAGAAACACCATATATTTT

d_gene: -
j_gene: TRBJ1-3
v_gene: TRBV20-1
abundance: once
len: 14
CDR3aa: CSASSRVSGNTIYF
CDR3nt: TGCAGTGCTAGTAGCAGGGTGTCAGGAAACACCATATATTTT

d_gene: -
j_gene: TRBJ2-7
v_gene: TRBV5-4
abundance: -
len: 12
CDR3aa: CASSRLGYEQYF
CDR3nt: TGTGCCAGCAGTCGACTAGGCTACGAGCAGTACTTC

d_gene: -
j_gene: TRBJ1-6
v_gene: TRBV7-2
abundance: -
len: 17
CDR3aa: CASSTRQRSSYNSPLHF
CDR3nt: TGTGCCAGCAGCACCCGACAGAGAAGCTCCTATAATTCACCCCTCCACTTT

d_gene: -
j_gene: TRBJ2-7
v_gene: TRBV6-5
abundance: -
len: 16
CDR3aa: CASSFPPGGQTYEQYF
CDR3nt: TGTGCCAGCAGTTTCCCCCCCGGGGGGCAGACCTACGAGCAGTACTTC

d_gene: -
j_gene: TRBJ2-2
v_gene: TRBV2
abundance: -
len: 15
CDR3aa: CASSFQGENTGELFF
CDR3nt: TGTGCCAGCAGTTTCCAGGGTGAAAACACCGGGGAGCTGTTTTTT

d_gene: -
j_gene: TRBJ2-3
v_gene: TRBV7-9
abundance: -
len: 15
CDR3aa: CASSLAGTSTDTQYF
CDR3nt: TGTGCCAGCAGCTTAGCCGGGACTAGCACAGATACGCAGTATTTT

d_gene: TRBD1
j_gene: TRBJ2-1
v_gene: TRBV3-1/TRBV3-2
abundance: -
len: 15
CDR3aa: CASSRRGQLYNEQFF
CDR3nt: TGTGCCAGCAGCCGTAGGGGGCAGCTCTACAATGAGCAGTTCTTC

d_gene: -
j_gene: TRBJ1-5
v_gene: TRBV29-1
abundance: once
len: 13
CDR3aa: CSVVDAGNQPQHF
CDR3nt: TGCAGCGTTGTCGATGCGGGGAATCAGCCCCAGCATTTT

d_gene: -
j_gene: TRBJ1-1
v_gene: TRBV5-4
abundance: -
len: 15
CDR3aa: CASSVNRGLGTEAFF
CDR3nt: TGTGCCAGCAGCGTCAACCGGGGTTTGGGGACTGAAGCTTTCTTT

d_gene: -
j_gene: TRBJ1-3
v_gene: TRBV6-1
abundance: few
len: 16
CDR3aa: CASSEAQGNPGNTIYF
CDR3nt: TGTGCCAGCAGTGAAGCGCAGGGGAATCCTGGAAACACCATATATTTT

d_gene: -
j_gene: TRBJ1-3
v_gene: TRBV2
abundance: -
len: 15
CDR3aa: CASSAELNSGNTIYF
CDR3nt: TGTGCCAGCAGTGCTGAGTTGAACTCTGGAAACACCATATATTTT

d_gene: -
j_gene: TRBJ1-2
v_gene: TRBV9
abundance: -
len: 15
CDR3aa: CASSAGLNSNYGYTF
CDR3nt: TGTGCCAGCAGCGCAGGGCTAAACTCTAACTATGGCTACACCTTC

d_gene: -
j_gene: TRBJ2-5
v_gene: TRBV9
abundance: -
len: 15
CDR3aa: CASSLSTGYQETQYF
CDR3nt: TGTGCCAGCAGCTTAAGTACAGGGTATCAAGAGACCCAGTACTTC

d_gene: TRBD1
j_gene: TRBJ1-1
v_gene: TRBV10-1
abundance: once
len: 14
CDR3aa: CASSPGTGNTEAFF
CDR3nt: TGCGCCAGCAGTCCCGGGACAGGGAACACTGAAGCTTTCTTT

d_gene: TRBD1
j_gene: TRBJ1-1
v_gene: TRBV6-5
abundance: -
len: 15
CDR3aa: CASSRQGKGVTEAFF
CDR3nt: TGTGCCAGCAGTCGACAGGGAAAAGGCGTCACTGAAGCTTTCTTT

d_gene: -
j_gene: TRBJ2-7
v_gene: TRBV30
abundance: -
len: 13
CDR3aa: CAWSVWIGREQYF
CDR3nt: TGTGCCTGGAGTGTTTGGATTGGACGGGAACAGTACTTC

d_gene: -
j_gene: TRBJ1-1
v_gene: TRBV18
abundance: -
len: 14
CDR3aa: CASSPQNMNTEAFF
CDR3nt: TGTGCCAGCTCACCACAGAACATGAACACTGAAGCTTTCTTT

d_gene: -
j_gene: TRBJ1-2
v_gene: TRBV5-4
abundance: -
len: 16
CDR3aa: CASSLDLGSSYYGYTF
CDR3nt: TGTGCCAGCAGCCTGGATTTGGGCAGTTCCTACTATGGCTACACCTTC

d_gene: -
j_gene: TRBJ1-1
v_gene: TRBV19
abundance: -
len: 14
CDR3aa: CASSSPFGPAEAFF
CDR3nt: TGTGCCAGTAGTTCCCCCTTTGGCCCAGCTGAAGCTTTCTTT

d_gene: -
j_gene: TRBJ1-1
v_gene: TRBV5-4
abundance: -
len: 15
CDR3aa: CASSYGTVRDTEAFF
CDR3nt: TGTGCCAGCAGCTATGGAACGGTGAGGGACACTGAAGCTTTCTTT

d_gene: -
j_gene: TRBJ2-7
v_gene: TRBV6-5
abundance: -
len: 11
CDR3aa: CASSTGREQYF
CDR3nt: TGTGCCAGCAGCACTGGTCGGGAGCAGTACTTC

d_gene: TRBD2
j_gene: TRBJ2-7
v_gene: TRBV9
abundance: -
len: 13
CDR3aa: CASSPRTRSEQYF
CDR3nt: TGTGCCAGCAGCCCGCGGACTAGGAGCGAGCAGTACTTC

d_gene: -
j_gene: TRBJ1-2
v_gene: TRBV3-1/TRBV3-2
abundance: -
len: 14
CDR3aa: CASSQRGTNYGYTF
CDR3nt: TGTGCCAGCAGCCAAAGGGGTACGAACTATGGCTACACCTTC

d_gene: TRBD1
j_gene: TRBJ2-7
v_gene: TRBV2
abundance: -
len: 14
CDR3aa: CASSGDRVDYEQYF
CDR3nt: TGTGCCAGCAGTGGAGACAGGGTGGACTACGAGCAGTACTTC